The sequence of this TCR beta chain was determined in a study of T-cell memory formation after mild COVID-19. Overall study context: Clustering of TCRs was largely donor specific.

Study findings and constraints: There was a balanced CD4/CD8 profile in clones contracting day 15 to 85, and later expanders leaned CD4+.

This clonotype has more than one count but fewer than ten. Its antigen is as yet unknown. TCRdb used MiXCR to reprocess the 5' RACE reads, holding one entry per CDR3 protein. Among roughly 500,000 distinct CDR3 sequences listed, roughly 21% were seen once. Germline trimming cut 0 bases from V and 2 bases from J; bases unmatched to any gene: 11. CDR3 length: 18 residues. Germline lookup yields CDR1 SGHTA and CDR2 FQGTGA. The source is an adult woman who had mild COVID-19 (a few samples of this study predate the infection). Cell type and time point are not known. The chain is built from TRBV7-3 and TRBJ2-3, with TRBD2 matching over 7 bases. Sequencing used PBMCs or a T cell subset sorted from them (not recorded which). The CDR3 spells CASSLTGLTSVFTDTQYF. In DNA form, the CDR3 reads TGTGCCAGCAGCTTAACGGGGCTTACTAGCGTCTTCACAGATACGCAGTATTTT. Supplemented by reference TRBV7-3 and TRBJ2-3, the full variable domain reads GAGVSQTPSNKVTEKGKYVELRCDPISGHTALYWYRQSLGQGPEFLIYFQGTGAADDSGLPNDRFFAVRPEGSVSTLKIQRTERGDSAVYLCASSLTGLTSVFTDTQYFGPGTRLTVL.